These T cell receptor beta chains were read from a single sample in a study of tumor-infiltrating lymphocytes in primary liver carcinoma. In TCRdb, the multiplex PCR reads were re-called with MiXCR into one record per CDR3 protein. The table lists fewer than 350,000 distinct CDR3 sequences, less than 65% of them singletons, with 6.5% in the top ten. Sequenced: peripheral blood. The receptors were gathered from a middle-aged man with primary liver carcinoma and hepatitis B virus infection. The CDR3 runs from the conserved cysteine through the conserved F or W. A D gene is named only where the DNA matches it firmly. Only some rows state a clone size, as once, few, many or a class for expanded clones.

-	TRBV4-3	TRBJ2-1	-	TGCGCCAGCAGCCAAGATCGACAGAGTTCCTACAATGAGCAGTTCTTC	CASSQDRQSSYNEQFF
-	TRBV11-2	TRBJ2-1	TRBD2	TGTGCCAGCCGCGACGGGAGGGATGAGCAGTTCTTC	CASRDGRDEQFF
many	TRBV29-1	TRBJ1-5	-	TGCAGCGTTATTAGCAATCAGCCCCAGCATTTT	CSVISNQPQHF
-	TRBV11-2	TRBJ2-7	-	TGTGCCAGCAGCTTAGATCTTGGTGGACGGGAGCTGTACTTT	CASSLDLGGRELYF
-	TRBV6-6	TRBJ1-5	-	TGTGCCAGCGAGTCTAGCACAGATACGCAGCATTTT	CASESSTDTQHF
-	TRBV28	TRBJ1-5	-	TGTGCCAGCAGTTTATCGGCCGGACGGCTAAATCAGCCCCAGCATTTT	CASSLSAGRLNQPQHF
-	TRBV11-2	TRBJ1-2	-	TGTGCCGGCAGCTTAGATGTCTATGTCTACACCTTC	CAGSLDVYVYTF
-	TRBV11-3	TRBJ2-3	-	TGTGCCAGCAGCCCCGAGGGGCACAGCATAGATACGCAGTATTTT	CASSPEGHSIDTQYF
once	TRBV6-5	TRBJ2-1	TRBD1	TGTGCCAGCAGTTATTCCGGACAGGGGCGATATGAGCAGTTCTTT	CASSYSGQGRYEQFF
-	TRBV29-1	TRBJ1-3	-	TGCAGCGTTGAAGGCGGGCCAAGGGGAAACACCAAATATTTT	CSVEGGPRGNTKYF
-	TRBV11-2	TRBJ2-1	-	TGTGCCAGCAGCGCTAGGGACTCACAAGATCAGTTCTTC	CASSARDSQDQFF
many	TRBV10-3	TRBJ2-7	-	TGTGCCATCAGTGGAACCGGGACCGCGTCCTACGAGCAGTACTTC	CAISGTGTASYEQYF
-	TRBV28	TRBJ2-2	-	TGTGCCAGCAGTGGGACAAGGAACACCGGGGAGCTGTTTTTT	CASSGTRNTGELFF
-	TRBV5-1	TRBJ1-4	-	TGCGCCAGCAGCTTGTCCCCAGGCGAAAAACTGTTTTTT	CASSLSPGEKLFF
-	TRBV6-6	TRBJ1-2	TRBD1	TGTGCCAGCAGACGCCGGACAGGGTCCACTGGCTACACCTTC	CASRRRTGSTGYTF
few	TRBV28	TRBJ2-7	TRBD1	TGTGCCAGCAGTTTATGGGGGACAGTCCACGAGCAGTACTTC	CASSLWGTVHEQYF
-	TRBV11-1	TRBJ2-7	-	TGTGCCAGCAGCTTAGTTGATGCTACCTACGAGCAGTACTTC	CASSLVDATYEQYF
-	TRBV29-1	TRBJ2-1	-	TGTAGCGTCGCCACGCTTCGGCCCCTGTCCCGTCAAGAGCAGTTCTTC	CSVATLRPLSRQEQFF
-	TRBV6-6	TRBJ2-5	-	TGTGCCAGCAGTTACACGTTCGGGGGACGAACTAGCAAAGAGACCCAGTACTTC	CASSYTFGGRTSKETQYF
-	TRBV7-9	TRBJ2-7	-	TGTGCCAGCCCGACTAGGTACAGCTCCTACGAGCAGTACTTC	CASPTRYSSYEQYF
-	TRBV11-2	TRBJ1-1	-	TGTGCCAGCAACTTAGACGGGGGCAGGACTGAAGCTTTCTTT	CASNLDGGRTEAFF
-	TRBV7-9	TRBJ1-5	-	TGTGCCAGTAGCTTCAGTGATAGCAATCAGCCCCAGCATTTT	CASSFSDSNQPQHF
-	TRBV11-2	TRBJ2-7	-	TGTGCTAGCAGCTCTGCAACGATGAGCTCCTACGAGCAGTACTTC	CASSSATMSSYEQYF
many	TRBV11-2	TRBJ1-2	TRBD1	TGTGCCAGCAGCCCAAGGGGACAGGGGGCAAAAAGATTC	CASSPRGQGAKRF
many	TRBV12-3/TRBV12-4	TRBJ2-2	-	TGTGCCAGCCTGGGGGCGGCGAACACCGGGGAGCTGTTTTTT	CASLGAANTGELFF
-	TRBV4-3	TRBJ2-3	TRBD2	TGCGCCAGCAGCCAAGATCGCGCGACTAGCGGGAGGACCACAGATACGCAGTATTTT	CASSQDRATSGRTTDTQYF
-	TRBV11-2	TRBJ2-3	TRBD2	TGTGCCAGCACCAGGAGGCCTAGCGGGATAGATGGAGATATGCAGTATTTT	CASTRRPSGIDGDMQYF
once	TRBV6-6	TRBJ2-5	TRBD2	TGTGCCAGCAGTTACTCGTGGCCGGGCACTTCGGGACTAGCTATGTTAGAGACGCAGTACTTC	CASSYSWPGTSGLAMLETQYF
-	TRBV6-5	TRBJ2-2	TRBD2	TGTGCCAGCCAGGAAGCTAGCGGGAGTGGCACAGGGGAGCTGTTTTTT	CASQEASGSGTGELFF
-	TRBV6-6	TRBJ2-3	TRBD1	TGTGCCAGCAGTTACACGGGACAGGACAGCACAAATACGCAGTATTTT	CASSYTGQDSTNTQYF
-	TRBV10-1	TRBJ1-1	-	TGCGCCAGCAGTGGGTACAGTTCCGGGAACACTGAAGCTTTCTTT	CASSGYSSGNTEAFF
-	TRBV11-2	TRBJ2-1	TRBD1	TGTGCCAACAGCCTAACAGGGGCAGCCTACAATGACCAGTTCTTC	CANSLTGAAYNDQFF
few	TRBV30	TRBJ2-7	TRBD1	TGTGCCTGGAGTGGAGACAGGGTTGGCGAGCAGTACTTC	CAWSGDRVGEQYF
-	TRBV11-1	TRBJ2-1	-	TGCGCCAGCAGCTCGGACACCGTGACTAGAGTCGGTGAGCAGTTCTTC	CASSSDTVTRVGEQFF
many	TRBV12-3/TRBV12-4	TRBJ2-2	-	TGTGCCAGCAGTCTCGTAGGAGCGGGCGGGGAGCTGTTTTTT	CASSLVGAGGELFF
-	TRBV4-1	TRBJ2-3	-	TGCGCCAGCAGCCAATCGGCGGTGGGGCGCACAGATACGCACTATTTT	CASSQSAVGRTDTHYF
-	TRBV5-5	TRBJ1-5	-	TGTGCCAGCAGCTATCGCGGGACAACTAATCAGCCCCAGCATTTT	CASSYRGTTNQPQHF
-	TRBV11-2	TRBJ1-1	TRBD1	TGTGCCAGCAGCAACGGACAGGAGGCTTCGGGTGAAGATTTCTTT	CASSNGQEASGEDFF
-	TRBV11-2	TRBJ2-7	-	TGTGCCAGCGCCGAGGGACTGCCCTACGAGCAGTACTTC	CASAEGLPYEQYF
-	TRBV11-2	TRBJ2-5	-	TGTTCCAGCAGCCCTTGCCTTCAAAAGACCCAGTACTTC	CSSSPCLQKTQYF
-	TRBV28	TRBJ2-7	-	TGTGCCAGCAGTTTCACCGGACAGTCTATAGCCTACGAGCAGTACTTC	CASSFTGQSIAYEQYF